This T cell receptor (beta chain) was recovered during a study of blood T cell repertoires in COVID-19. This clone was seen a handful of times. Repertoires were generated with immunoSEQ multiplex PCR, while TCRdb's copy carries only in-frame clones and drops some. The sample has 85,000 to 110,000 clones, roughly 82% seen once. This CDR3 has 14 residues. Trimming left V 7 bases short and J 8 bases short, with 18 bases between. Germline V CDR1 and CDR2: MNHEY, SVGEGT. Sequencing was performed on peripheral blood. This chain links TRBV6-2 or TRBV6-3 with TRBJ2-1, with D tentatively TRBD2 (7 bases). The source of this sequence is a human donor in a cohort sampled during active COVID-19. CDR3 loop: CASIPRTGGHEQFF. For the CDR3, the DNA is TGTGCCAGCATCCCGAGAACGGGGGGCCATGAGCAGTTCTTC.